Below, 3 T cell receptor beta chains from the same sample are listed, as sequenced in a study of OX40 agonist ivuxolimab in advanced cancers. The library was built by means of the immunoSEQ multiplex PCR assay. This immuneACCESS table, as held by TCRdb, lists in-frame sequences with V and J called but not all clones. Of the missing ones, under half trace to an unresolved V gene in checked studies; the others have no known cause. For this sample there are 69,000 or so clones; roughly 86% appear just once. 4.5% to 6% of the sample is in the top ten clones. The sample consisted of CD4+ or CD8+ T cells sorted from blood, taken in a trial of the OX40 agonist ivuxolimab. These receptors originate from an adult with an advanced solid tumor such as melanoma, head and neck, liver or kidney cancer.

The rearrangement uses TRBV6-6 and TRBJ2-7; the match to TRBD1 covers 9 bases. The CDR3 contains 13 residues. J was trimmed by 4 bases and V by 6 bases; bases with no gene match: 4. Germline values: CDR1 MNHNY, CDR2 SVGAGI (reference sequence). CDR3 loop: CASSRDREYEQYF. CDR3 DNA: TGTGCCAGCAGCAGGGACAGGGAATACGAGCAGTACTTC.

The chain recombines TRBV10-3 with TRBJ2-5, with 7 bases aligning to TRBD1. V dropped 5 bases and J dropped 4; count of bases not matched to a gene: 4. Germline V gene data show CDR1 as ENHRY and CDR2 as SYGVKD. The CDR3 runs to 13 residues. The CDR3 loop is CAISKGGRETQYF. The CDR3 DNA sequence: TGTGCCATCAGTAAAGGGGGCCGAGAGACCCAGTACTTC.

This rearrangement joins TRBV13 to TRBJ2-1; D might be TRBD2 (5 bases). There are 14 residues in the CDR3. The germline CDR1 and CDR2 sequences are PRHDT and FYEKMQ (reference sequence). Trimming shortened V by 7 bases and J by 3 bases, and 13 bases separated the two germline ends. The CDR3 here is CASIKFGDYNEQFF. Here the CDR3 DNA reads TGTGCCAGCATCAAATTCGGGGACTACAATGAGCAGTTCTTC.